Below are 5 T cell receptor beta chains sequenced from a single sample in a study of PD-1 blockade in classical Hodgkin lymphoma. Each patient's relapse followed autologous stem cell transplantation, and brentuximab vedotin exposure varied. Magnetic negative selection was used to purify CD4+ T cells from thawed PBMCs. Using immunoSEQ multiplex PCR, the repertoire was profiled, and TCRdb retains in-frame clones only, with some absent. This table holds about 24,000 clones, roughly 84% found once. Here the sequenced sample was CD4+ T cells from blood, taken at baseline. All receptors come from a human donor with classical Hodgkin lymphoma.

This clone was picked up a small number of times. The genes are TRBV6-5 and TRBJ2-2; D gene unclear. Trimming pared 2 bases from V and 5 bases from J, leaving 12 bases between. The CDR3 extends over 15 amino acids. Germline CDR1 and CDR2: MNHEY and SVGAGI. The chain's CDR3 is CASSYVISRTGELFF. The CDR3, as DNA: TGTGCCAGCAGTTACGTCATAAGCAGAACCGGGGAGCTGTTTTTT.

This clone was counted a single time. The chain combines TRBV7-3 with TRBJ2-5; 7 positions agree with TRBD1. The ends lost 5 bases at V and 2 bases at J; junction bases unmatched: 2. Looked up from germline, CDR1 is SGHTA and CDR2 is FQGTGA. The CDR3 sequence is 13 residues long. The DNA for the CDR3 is TGTGCCAGCAGCCCGGACAGGCAAGAGACCCAGTACTTC. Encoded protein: CASSPDRQETQYF.

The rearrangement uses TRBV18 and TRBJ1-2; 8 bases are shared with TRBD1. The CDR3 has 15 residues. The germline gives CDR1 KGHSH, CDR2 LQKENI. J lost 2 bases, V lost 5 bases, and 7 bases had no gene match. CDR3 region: CASSEGRGRNYGYTF. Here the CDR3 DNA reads TGTGCCAGCTCAGAAGGCAGGGGGCGGAACTATGGCTACACCTTC. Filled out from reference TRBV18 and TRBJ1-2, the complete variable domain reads NAGVMQNPRHLVRRRGQEARLRCSPMKGHSHVYWYRQLPEEGLKFMVYLQKENIIDESGMPKERFSAEFPKEGPSILRIQQVVRGDSAAYFCASSEGRGRNYGYTFGSGTRLTVV.

This chain's CDR3 is CASSSRTGGINEQFF. The CDR3 DNA follows: TGCGCCAGCAGCTCTCGGACAGGGGGAATCAATGAGCAGTTCTTC. This chain links TRBV5-1 with TRBJ2-1, with 10 positions matching TRBD1. Germline V CDR1 and CDR2: SGHRS, YFSETQ. CDR3 length: 15 amino acids. Unmatched junction bases numbered 6, after V lost 3 bases and J lost 6 bases. The whole variable domain, remainder taken from reference TRBV5-1 and TRBJ2-1, is KAGVTQTPRYLIKTRGQQVTLSCSPISGHRSVSWYQQTPGQGLQFLFEYFSETQRNKGNFPGRFSGRQFSNSRSEMNVSTLELGDSALYLCASSSRTGGINEQFFGPGTRLTVL.

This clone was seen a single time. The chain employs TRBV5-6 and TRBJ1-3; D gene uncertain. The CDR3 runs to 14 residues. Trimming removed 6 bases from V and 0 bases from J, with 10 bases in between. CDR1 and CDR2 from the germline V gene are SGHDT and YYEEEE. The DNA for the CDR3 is TGTGCCAGCAATAAGGGATTCTCTGGAAACACCATATATTTT. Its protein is CASNKGFSGNTIYF.